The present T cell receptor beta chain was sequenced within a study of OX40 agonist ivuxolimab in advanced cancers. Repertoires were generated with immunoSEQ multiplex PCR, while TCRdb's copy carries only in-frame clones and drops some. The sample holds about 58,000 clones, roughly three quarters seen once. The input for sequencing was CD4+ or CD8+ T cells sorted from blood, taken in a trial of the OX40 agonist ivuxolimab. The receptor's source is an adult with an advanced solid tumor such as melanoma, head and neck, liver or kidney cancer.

DNA for the CDR3: TGCAGCGTAACAGGGAATGAGCAGTTCTTC. This encodes CSVTGNEQFF. This chain joins TRBV20-1 and TRBJ2-1, with D tentatively TRBD1 (6 bases). Germline lookup yields CDR1 DFQATT and CDR2 SNEGSKA (reference sequence). The CDR3 consists of 10 residues.